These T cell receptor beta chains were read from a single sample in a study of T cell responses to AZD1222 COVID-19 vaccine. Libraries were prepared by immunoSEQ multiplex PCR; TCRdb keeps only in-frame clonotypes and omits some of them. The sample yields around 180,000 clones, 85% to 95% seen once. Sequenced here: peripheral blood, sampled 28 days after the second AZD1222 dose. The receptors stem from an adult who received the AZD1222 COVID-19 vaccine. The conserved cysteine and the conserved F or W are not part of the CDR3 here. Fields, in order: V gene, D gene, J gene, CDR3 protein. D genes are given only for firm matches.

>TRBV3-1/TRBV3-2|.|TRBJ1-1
ASSHLPGNTEAF
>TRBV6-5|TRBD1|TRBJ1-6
ASNILGQGIFPLH
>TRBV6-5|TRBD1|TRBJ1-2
ASSYSGQGGRDGYT
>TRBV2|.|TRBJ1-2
ASSLQGEGGYT
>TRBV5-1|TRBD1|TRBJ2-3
ASSFDRVLDTQY
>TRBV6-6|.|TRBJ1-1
ASSYGAVNTEAF
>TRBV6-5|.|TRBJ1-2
ASSTPGGSYGYT
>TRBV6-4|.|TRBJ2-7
ASSLKGLGSYEQY
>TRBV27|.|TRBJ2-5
ASSGGTLQETQY
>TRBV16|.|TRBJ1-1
ASINKILGSTEAF
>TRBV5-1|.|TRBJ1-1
ASSLGPRDTEAF
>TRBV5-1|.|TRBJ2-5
ASSYQETQY
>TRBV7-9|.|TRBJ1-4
ASSTPGGRDEKLF
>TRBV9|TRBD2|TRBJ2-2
ASSVAGGLANLDTGELF
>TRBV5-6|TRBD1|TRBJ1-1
ASSLATGVGAF
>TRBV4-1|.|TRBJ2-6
ASSLPNRYSGANVLT
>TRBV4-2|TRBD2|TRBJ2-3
ASSQEETAGGADTQY
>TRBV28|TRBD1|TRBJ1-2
ASRAGGDVGYT
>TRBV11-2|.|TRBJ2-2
ASSPQWESGELF
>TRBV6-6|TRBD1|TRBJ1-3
ASSLRQGGGNTIY
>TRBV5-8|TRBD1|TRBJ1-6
ASSSLGDSRNSPLH
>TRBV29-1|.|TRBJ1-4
SVIGRFAEKLF
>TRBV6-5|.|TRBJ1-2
ASTIPRPNYGYT
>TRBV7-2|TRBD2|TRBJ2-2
ASSWGPGLAGGTGELF
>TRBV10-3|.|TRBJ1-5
AISDAQLNQPQH
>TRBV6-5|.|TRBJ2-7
ASKTAGTGVYEQY
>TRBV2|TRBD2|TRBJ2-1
ASRDISGAGYNEQF
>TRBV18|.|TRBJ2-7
ASSPADSSSYEQY
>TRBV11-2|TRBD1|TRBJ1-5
ASSWTGGSNQPQH
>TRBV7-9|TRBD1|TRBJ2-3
ASPGTGSTDTQY
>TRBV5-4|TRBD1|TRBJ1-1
ASSSLDRGRNTEAF
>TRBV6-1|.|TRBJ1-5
ASSEPGRGGQPQH
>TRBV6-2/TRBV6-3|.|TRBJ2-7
ASSYLTDSSYEQY
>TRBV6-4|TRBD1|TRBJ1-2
ASRDRGDYGYT
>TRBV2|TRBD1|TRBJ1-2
ASNKRTGAGYT
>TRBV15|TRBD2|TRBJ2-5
ATSETWSSGRPGETQY
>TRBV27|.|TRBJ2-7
ASSLTAAYEQY
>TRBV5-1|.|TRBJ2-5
ASSHTGHETQY
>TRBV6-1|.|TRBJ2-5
ASSEISTRETQY
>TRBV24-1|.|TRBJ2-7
ATSDEQRRGVGEQY
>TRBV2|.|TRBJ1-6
ASSEGRGSPLH
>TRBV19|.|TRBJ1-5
ASSSQVSGDQPQH
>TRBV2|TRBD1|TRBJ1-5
ASKRQGVNQPQH
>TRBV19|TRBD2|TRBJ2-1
ASSIGLAGGNEQF
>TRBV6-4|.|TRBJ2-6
ASSEGAGANVLT
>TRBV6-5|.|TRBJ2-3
ASSPQDLGTDTQY
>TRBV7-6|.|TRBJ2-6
ASSFSGYSGANVLT